The entry below gives a single T cell receptor (beta chain) sequence along with its context. Its antigen is unidentified. The sample originates from a study of cytotoxic CD8 clonotypes in ibrutinib-treated CLL. About the research overall: Samples yielded averages of 255,043 productive templates and around 99,000 productive rearrangements.

General study findings and limits: There were few public clonotypes, and on treatment they contracted or stayed stable.

The method was immunoSEQ multiplex PCR; TCRdb's version includes in-frame clones alone and lacks a portion of them. The sample holds approximately 92,000 clones, roughly three quarters seen once. This clonotype originated in a human donor with chronic lymphocytic leukemia. The specimen comprised PBMCs, sampled after 24 months of ibrutinib treatment.

The CDR3 protein is CSVCRDPGAGETQYF. The CDR3 DNA is TGCAGCGTTTGTCGGGATCCGGGGGCGGGAGAGACCCAGTACTTC. This chain connects TRBV29-1 to TRBJ2-5, with D possibly called TRBD1 or TRBD2 (6 bases each). Trimming pared 5 bases from V and 4 bases from J, leaving 20 bases between. The CDR3 contains 15 residues. Germline V gene sequence: CDR1 SQVTM, CDR2 ANQGSEA. The full variable domain, in which reference TRBV29-1 and TRBJ2-5 provide the parts outside the CDR3, is SAVISQKPSRDICQRGTSLTIQCQVDSQVTMMFWYRQQPGQSLTLIATANQGSEATYESGFVIDKFPISRPNLTFSTLTVSNMSPEDSSIYLCSVCRDPGAGETQYFGPGTRLLVL.